This TCR beta chain was sequenced for a study of cytomegalovirus exposure and HLA in healthy donors. Study results and caveats: The later analysis indicated that the majority of CMV-associated TCR beta chains appeared HLA-restricted. The authors confirmed in vitro that a few CMV-associated chains were specific for CMV antigens. As a later analysis showed, a missense DCLRE1C variant was linked to trimming of TCR beta V- and J-genes.

A word on this clone: Its antigen is not identified. The same CDR3 can be traced to other DNA sequences in this sample.

60 Vbeta and 13 Jbeta primers were used in PCR. The data were produced by immunoSEQ multiplex PCR, yet TCRdb's version contains in-frame clones alone and is incomplete. In the table there are some 130,000 clones, 78% of which are singletons. V lost 4 bases, J lost 1 base, and 4 bases lay in between. The germline gives CDR1 SGHDT, CDR2 YYEEEE. This CDR3 has 12 amino acids. Sequenced sample: PBMCs. The TCR originated in a female donor in good health and CMV-seronegative. The chain links TRBV5-6 to TRBJ2-3; D gene uncertain. CDR3 protein: CASSPGTDTQYF. CDR3 nucleotide sequence: TGTGCCAGCAGCCCCGGCACAGATACGCAGTATTTT.